The subject of this entry is one T cell receptor (beta chain). This sample was taken from a study of spatial heterogeneity in lung cancer. The sample's time point: blood at routine non-recurrence follow-up after resection. Trimming shortened V by 8 bases and J by 5 bases, and 17 bases separated the two germline ends. The length of the CDR3 is 14 residues. From germline, CDR1 is SGHAT and CDR2 FQNNGV. Each CDR3 protein is one row after TCRdb ran MiXCR on the 5' RACE reads. The sample lists under 20,000 distinct CDR3 sequences; 9.2% were seen once. The chain couples TRBV11-2 to TRBJ2-3; tentatively, D is TRBD1 (6 bases). The specimen was PBMCs, collected at follow-up. The clonotype was recovered from a male donor with early-stage non-small cell lung cancer. CDR3 region: CASSGALLGDTQYF. The DNA for the CDR3 is TGTGCCAGCTCAGGGGCCCTCCTTGGAGATACGCAGTATTTT.